Listed below are T cell receptor beta chains from one sample, sequenced in a study of blood T cell repertoires in COVID-19. Profiling relied on immunoSEQ multiplex PCR, and the TCRdb table lists in-frame clones only, not all of them. The table lists 170,000 or so clones, roughly 86% of them singletons. Sequencing input: peripheral blood. Receptor source: a man aged 55 to 69 with COVID-19, enrolled during active disease. Each CDR3 is given with its conserved first and last residue. D genes are given only for firm matches. Clone size appears in some rows only: once, few, many, or a class for an expanded clone.

v_gene	len	j_gene	d_gene	abundance	CDR3aa	CDR3nt
TRBV5-1	18	TRBJ2-3	.	.	CASSSSGAAVTFTDTQYF	TGCGCCAGCAGCTCTTCAGGGGCCGCCGTAACTTTCACAGATACGCAGTATTTT
TRBV10-3	14	TRBJ1-4	TRBD1	few	CAISRGQGGEKLFF	TGTGCCATCAGCCGGGGACAGGGAGGTGAAAAACTGTTTTTT
TRBV6-2/TRBV6-3	16	TRBJ1-5	.	.	CASSFPQASGNQPQHF	TGTGCCAGCAGCTTTCCCCAGGCCTCGGGCAATCAGCCCCAGCATTTT
TRBV29-1	14	TRBJ2-3	.	.	CSDQTGTSTDTQYF	TGCAGCGATCAGACCGGGACTAGCACAGATACGCAGTATTTT
TRBV7-8	16	TRBJ1-2	.	once	CASSPERVRRNYGYTF	TGTGCCAGCAGCCCAGAGCGGGTAAGAAGAAACTATGGCTACACCTTC
TRBV28	16	TRBJ2-5	.	.	CASSLFGQEGRETQYF	TGTGCCAGCAGTTTATTCGGGCAGGAGGGACGAGAGACCCAGTACTTC
TRBV2	14	TRBJ1-1	.	.	CASRETALNTEAFF	TGTGCCAGCAGGGAGACAGCCTTGAACACTGAAGCTTTCTTT
TRBV6-1	18	TRBJ2-7	TRBD1	.	CASSEGQGRIQSSYEQYF	TGTGCCAGCAGTGAAGGACAGGGCCGGATTCAAAGCTCCTACGAGCAGTACTTC
TRBV6-6	14	TRBJ1-2	.	.	CASSYYGGRDGYTF	TGTGCCAGCAGTTACTACGGGGGGCGGGATGGCTACACCTTC
TRBV7-8	20	TRBJ2-2	TRBD2	.	CASSSPFGVSGGPNTGELFF	TGTGCCAGCAGCTCCCCTTTCGGGGTTAGCGGGGGGCCGAACACCGGGGAGCTGTTTTTT
TRBV6-4	14	TRBJ2-3	.	.	CASSDPGSDDTQYF	TGTGCCAGCAGTGACCCCGGGAGCGATGATACGCAGTATTTT
TRBV7-2	16	TRBJ1-1	.	.	CASSLGGRTGGTEAFF	TGTGCCAGCAGCTTAGGAGGGAGGACGGGGGGCACTGAAGCTTTCTTT
TRBV7-9	12	TRBJ2-1	.	.	CASSFGAGNAFF	.
TRBV5-1	17	TRBJ2-1	TRBD2	.	CASSAAGARSSYNEQFF	TGCGCCAGCAGTGCAGCGGGGGCTAGGAGCTCCTACAATGAGCAGTTCTTC
TRBV2	13	TRBJ1-5	.	.	CASSEILRQPQHF	TGTGCCAGCAGTGAAATTTTACGGCAGCCCCAGCATTTT
TRBV19	15	TRBJ2-1	.	.	CASSPGVSSYNEQFF	TGTGCCAGTAGTCCCGGGGTGAGCTCCTACAATGAGCAGTTCTTC
TRBV10-3	16	TRBJ2-3	TRBD2	.	CAISGGLAGGGNTQYF	TGTGCCATCAGTGGTGGACTAGCGGGGGGCGGGAATACGCAGTATTTT
TRBV10-3	17	TRBJ1-5	.	.	CAISESEQLIRNQPQHF	TGTGCCATCAGTGAGTCGGAACAGTTAATCCGCAATCAGCCCCAGCATTTT
TRBV7-2	15	TRBJ1-5	.	.	CASSSEQGLNQPQHF	TGTGCCAGCAGCTCCGAACAGGGCCTCAATCAGCCCCAGCATTTT
TRBV18	16	TRBJ2-5	TRBD2	.	CASSPPLAGEQETQYF	TGTGCCAGCTCACCACCGCTAGCGGGGGAACAAGAGACCCAGTACTTC
TRBV2	15	TRBJ1-5	.	.	CASSETWGGHQPQHF	TGTGCCAGCAGTGAAACATGGGGCGGTCATCAGCCCCAGCATTTT
TRBV30	11	TRBJ1-2	.	.	CAWNRVHGYTF	TGTGCCTGGAACAGGGTACATGGCTACACCTTC